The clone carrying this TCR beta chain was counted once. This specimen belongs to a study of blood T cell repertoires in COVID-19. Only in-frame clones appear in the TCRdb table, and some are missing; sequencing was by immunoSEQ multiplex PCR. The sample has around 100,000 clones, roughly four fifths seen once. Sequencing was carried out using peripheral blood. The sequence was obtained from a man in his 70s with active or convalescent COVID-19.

This chain's CDR3 is CASSLLAGDYNEQFF. The DNA for the CDR3 is TGTGCCAGCAGTTTGCTAGCGGGAGATTACAATGAGCAGTTCTTC. The gene calls are TRBV28 and TRBJ2-1, with 10 bases matching TRBD2. J was trimmed by 4 bases and V by 3 bases; bases with no gene match: 3. This CDR3 comprises 15 residues. Germline loops: CDR1 MDHEN, CDR2 SYDVKM.